The entry below gives a single T cell receptor (beta chain) sequence along with its context. This record comes from a study of blood T cell repertoires in COVID-19. TCRdb keeps only in-frame clones here, not all; method: immunoSEQ multiplex PCR. This table holds 150,000 or so clones, approximately 80% found once. V was clipped by 2 bases and J by 4 bases, with 9 bases between them. Germline CDR1 reads SGHTA; CDR2 reads FQGNSA. The CDR3 totals 13 residues. This chain connects TRBV7-2 to TRBJ2-7; D possibly corresponds to TRBD2 (6 bases). The TCR sequence derives from a man aged 50 to 60 who had recovered from COVID-19. Source material: PBMCs or T cells enriched from blood (not recorded which). CDR3 DNA: TGTGCCAGCAGCTTAAGACGGGGGTACGAGCAGTACTTC. Protein sequence: CASSLRRGYEQYF.